The clone carrying this T cell receptor (beta chain) appeared once. The antigen is unknown. This table comes from immunoSEQ multiplex PCR, and its TCRdb copy is limited to in-frame clones, with some not included. The sample contains 150,000 to 200,000 clones, over 90% of which appear only once. CDR1 is SGHNT and CDR2 is YYREEE in the germline V gene (reference sequence). Trimming removed 4 bases at V and 4 bases at J, with 18 bases between. The CDR3 runs to 16 residues. This entry belongs to a study of T cell responses to AZD1222 COVID-19 vaccine. Study-wide results and caveats: Spike-specific TCR depth and breadth grew after two AZD1222 doses. It should be noted that donors were predominantly white British and more often female, and clonal diversity was possibly underestimated.

The clonotype was recovered from an adult in good health. The sample in question was peripheral blood, obtained on day 0 of AZD1222 vaccination. This chain uses TRBV5-4 with TRBJ1-3; no reliable D call. The CDR3 sequence: CASSPGGSIEGNTIYF. DNA for the CDR3: TGTGCCAGCAGCCCCGGAGGTAGTATTGAGGGAAACACCATATATTTT. The full variable domain, its missing parts supplied by reference TRBV5-4 and TRBJ1-3, is ETGVTQSPTHLIKTRGQQVTLRCSSQSGHNTVSWYQQALGQGPQFIFQYYREEENGRGNFPPRFSGLQFPNYSSELNVNALELDDSALYLCASSPGGSIEGNTIYFGEGSWLTVV.